The 22 T cell receptor beta chains reported below all come from one sample, sequenced in a study of blood T cells in healthy people across ages. A J-beta primer mix and a sample-barcoded 5' primer were used in a second PCR of roughly 6 to 11 cycles. TCRdb recomputed calls from the 5' RACE reads with MiXCR, one row per CDR3 protein. Here the sample spans 750,000 or so distinct CDR3 sequences, 20% to 25% being singletons. These data were also reused for a study on T cells of mothers and their children.

Material for sequencing was blood. Receptors originate from a boy aged 5-17 years in good health.

This clonotype was detected many times. The junction departs from the called germline gene at one end, perhaps through a read error. V and J are TRBV5-1 and TRBJ2-5, with TRBD1 as a possible D gene (5 bases). The germline V gene has CDR1 SGHRS and CDR2 YFSETQ. The CDR3 loop spans 13 amino acids. The CDR3 DNA reads as TGTGCCAGCAGCTCAGACAGACAAGAGACCCAGTACTTC. Its translation: CASSSDRQETQYF.

V and J are TRBV5-5 and TRBJ2-1, with 9 bases that match TRBD2. CDR3 length: 14 amino acids. The germline V gene has CDR1 SGHKS and CDR2 YYEKEE (reference sequence). Trimming removed 4 bases from V and 7 bases from J; junction bases left unmatched: 6. CDR3 sequence (DNA): TGTGCCAGCAGCGAGAGCGGGGGGCGAAATGAGCAGTTCTTC. Residues: CASSESGGRNEQFF.

Only a few counts were recorded for this clonotype. The chain joins TRBV6-4 to TRBJ2-3; no clear D. The CDR3 covers 16 residues. Germline assignment: CDR1 MRHNA and CDR2 SNTAGT. Trimming left V 6 bases short and J 5 bases short, with 21 bases between. The CDR3 is CASSRAHGGRGDTQYF. CDR3 bases: TGTGCCAGCAGCAGAGCCCACGGCGGAAGAGGAGATACGCAGTATTTT.

Only a few counts were recorded for this clonotype. The chain combines TRBV12-3 or TRBV12-4 with TRBJ1-4, with D possibly being TRBD1 (6 bases). With 7 bases removed from V and 10 bases from J, the gap between germline ends came to 16 bases. This CDR3 region has 13 residues. In DNA, the CDR3 is TGTGCCAGCACCACAGGGACTTCCGGAAAACTGTTTTTT. This sequence encodes CASTTGTSGKLFF.

The rearrangement joins TRBV20-1 to TRBJ1-6, with D perhaps matching TRBD1 (6 bases). Trimming stripped 5 bases from V and 3 bases from J, with 11 bases between. The length of the CDR3 is 14 residues. The germline V gene encodes CDR1 DFQATT and CDR2 SNEGSKA (reference sequence). CDR3 sequence: CSASRGDYNSPLHF. CDR3 coding DNA: TGCAGTGCTTCAAGGGGGGACTATAATTCACCCCTCCACTTT.

The genes are TRBV20-1 and TRBJ2-1; no firm D call. The CDR3 runs 14 residues. With 1 base removed from V and 4 bases from J, the gap between germline ends came to 11 bases. Germline V gives CDR1 DFQATT, CDR2 SNEGSKA (reference sequence). Here the CDR3 reads CSARGGRIYNEQFF. The DNA of the CDR3 is TGCAGTGCTAGAGGTGGAAGAATTTACAATGAGCAGTTCTTC.

In its sample, this clonotype was seen a few times. V is TRBV29-1 and J is TRBJ1-3; no clear D. Germline CDR1 is SQVTM and CDR2 is ANQGSEA. This CDR3 has 15 residues. Between the trimmed V and J ends, which lost 6 bases and 0 bases, there was a span of 15 bases. The CDR3 reads CSVLNTEGSGNTIYF. The CDR3 bases are TGCAGCGTATTAAATACGGAAGGCTCTGGAAACACCATATATTTT.

This clonotype was picked up a small number of times. The V and J genes are TRBV12-3 or TRBV12-4 and TRBJ2-1; D remains unclear. The CDR3 is 14 residues long. Trimming stripped 5 bases from V and 2 bases from J, with 10 bases between. CDR3 nucleotides: TGTGCCAGCAGTGCCGTATTGGCCTACAATGAGCAGTTCTTC. Translating it yields CASSAVLAYNEQFF.

In its sample, this clonotype was seen a few times. This chain joins TRBV10-3 and TRBJ2-7, with D possibly matching TRBD1 (7 bases). The CDR3 totals 15 residues. Between the trimmed V and J ends, which lost 6 bases and 0 bases, there was a span of 15 bases. The V gene's germline CDR1 is ENHRY and CDR2 SYGVKD. DNA of the CDR3: TGTGCCATCAGCGGGGGACAGACCAGCTCCTACGAGCAGTACTTC. The encoded protein is CAISGGQTSSYEQYF.

In nucleotides, the CDR3 is TGTGCCAGCAGCGCTCGGGACGGACTCTCTGGGGCCAACGTCCTGACTTTC. This sequence encodes CASSARDGLSGANVLTF. This chain links TRBV7-8 with TRBJ2-6; either TRBD1 or TRBD2 may supply D (5 bases each). Between the trimmed V and J ends, which lost 5 bases and 0 bases, there was a span of 14 bases. The CDR3 runs to 17 residues. Per the germline V gene, CDR1 is SGHVS and CDR2 is FQNEAQ.

This clonotype came up many times. This chain joins TRBV5-1 and TRBJ2-2; D is unresolved. Trimming removed 1 base from V and 1 base from J, with 5 bases in between. CDR3 length: 14 residues. CDR1 is SGHRS and CDR2 is YFSETQ in the germline V gene. The CDR3 here is CASSLFQNTGELFF. CDR3 coding DNA: TGCGCCAGCAGCTTGTTCCAGAACACCGGGGAGCTGTTTTTT.

This clonotype was found a few times. The rearrangement joins TRBV7-3 to TRBJ2-1, with no clear D. Germline values: CDR1 SGHTA, CDR2 FQGTGA. The CDR3 runs to 15 residues. V lost 0 bases, J lost 0 bases, and 6 bases lay in between. CDR3 DNA: TGTGCCAGCAGCTTAACAACCAGCTCCTACAATGAGCAGTTCTTC. This codes for CASSLTTSSYNEQFF. Combining the CDR3 with reference TRBV7-3 and TRBJ2-1 gives the whole variable domain GAGVSQTPSNKVTEKGKYVELRCDPISGHTALYWYRQSLGQGPEFLIYFQGTGAADDSGLPNDRFFAVRPEGSVSTLKIQRTERGDSAVYLCASSLTTSSYNEQFFGPGTRLTVL.

This chain links TRBV20-1 with TRBJ1-5; D gene ambiguous. V lost 0 bases, J lost 5 bases, and 5 bases lay in between. Germline V gives CDR1 DFQATT, CDR2 SNEGSKA (reference sequence). The CDR3 sequence is 12 residues long. As DNA, the CDR3 is TGCAGTGCTAGAGATCCGGATCAGCCCCAGCATTTT. Its protein is CSARDPDQPQHF.

This clonotype was counted a few times. The rearrangement uses TRBV29-1 and TRBJ1-1; D unresolved. The CDR3 is 13 amino acids. Germline assignment: CDR1 SQVTM and CDR2 ANQGSEA. V lost 7 bases and J 3 bases, leaving 15 bases between the germline ends. The DNA for the CDR3 is TGCAGCGGGTCTCTTGGGTTCGACACTGAAGCTTTCTTT. It codes for CSGSLGFDTEAFF.

This rearrangement joins TRBV12-3 or TRBV12-4 to TRBJ1-5; D gene uncertain. The CDR3 extends over 14 amino acids. The ends were cut back, 6 bases at V and 9 bases at J, with 18 bases in the middle. The CDR3 DNA reads as TGTGCCAGCAGCTTGATTGGGGATAGTCGGCCCCAGCATTTT. Translating gives CASSLIGDSRPQHF.

The V gene is TRBV5-1, the J gene TRBJ2-3; D is undetermined. Germline CDR1 is SGHRS and CDR2 is YFSETQ. CDR3 size: 12 residues. V shed 2 bases and J shed 5 bases, with 6 bases lying between them. The CDR3 spells CASSFDGDTQYF. CDR3 bases: TGCGCCAGCAGCTTTGACGGAGATACGCAGTATTTT.

This clonotype showed up just a few times. This rearrangement joins TRBV6-6 to TRBJ1-2, with D perhaps TRBD1 (5 bases). CDR3 length: 14 residues. The V end lost 0 bases, the J end lost 4 bases, and 9 bases lay between the germline ends. CDR1 is MNHNY, CDR2 SVGAGI, per germline (reference sequence). CDR3 sequence (DNA): TGTGCCAGCAGTTACTCAGGGGTCGGCTATGGCTACACCTTC. It translates to CASSYSGVGYGYTF.

This chain connects TRBV9 to TRBJ2-7; D is unresolved. This CDR3 region has 13 residues. Germline values: CDR1 SGDLS, CDR2 YYNGEE. With 0 bases removed from V and 7 bases from J, the gap between germline ends came to 11 bases. The CDR3 region has the DNA TGTGCCAGCAGCGTAGGGGGAAGAGGAGAGCAGTACTTC. It encodes CASSVGGRGEQYF.

The chain employs TRBV4-3 and TRBJ2-6; D possibly matches TRBD1 or TRBD2 (5 bases each). CDR1 and CDR2 from the germline V gene are LGHNA and YSLEER. V lost 4 bases and J 0 bases, leaving 16 bases between the germline ends. This CDR3 spans 18 amino acids. CDR3 in DNA: TGCGCCAGCAGCCCAACCGGGACCTCTCCCTCTGGGGCCAACGTCCTGACTTTC. Its translation is CASSPTGTSPSGANVLTF.

This chain links TRBV7-3 with TRBJ2-1, with TRBD1 as a possible D gene (6 bases). V lost 1 base, J lost 2 bases, and 12 bases lay in between. From germline, CDR1 is SGHTA and CDR2 FQGTGA. The CDR3 consists of 16 residues. For the CDR3, the DNA is TGTGCCAGCAGCTTAAGGGCAGGGACAACCTACAATGAGCAGTTCTTC. Protein product: CASSLRAGTTYNEQFF.

This clonotype was seen a few times. V gene TRBV9 combines with J gene TRBJ2-4, with 7 bases aligning to TRBD1. CDR1 and CDR2 from the germline V gene are SGDLS and YYNGEE. CDR3 length equals 12 residues. V lost 6 bases to trimming and J lost 8 bases; unmatched junction nucleotides: 5. CDR3 bases: TGTGCCAGCAACACTACAGGGGACATTCAGTACTTC. It encodes CASNTTGDIQYF.

This clonotype was counted a single time. The gene calls are TRBV19 and TRBJ2-5, with 14 positions matching TRBD2. CDR1 and CDR2 from the germline V gene are LNHDA and SQIVND (reference sequence). V lost 7 bases to trimming and J lost 2 bases; unmatched junction nucleotides: 6. The CDR3 is made up of 16 amino acids. The CDR3 coding sequence is TGTGCCAGTACCGGGACTAGCGGGGGTAGGCAAGAGACCCAGTACTTC. Its protein product is CASTGTSGGRQETQYF.